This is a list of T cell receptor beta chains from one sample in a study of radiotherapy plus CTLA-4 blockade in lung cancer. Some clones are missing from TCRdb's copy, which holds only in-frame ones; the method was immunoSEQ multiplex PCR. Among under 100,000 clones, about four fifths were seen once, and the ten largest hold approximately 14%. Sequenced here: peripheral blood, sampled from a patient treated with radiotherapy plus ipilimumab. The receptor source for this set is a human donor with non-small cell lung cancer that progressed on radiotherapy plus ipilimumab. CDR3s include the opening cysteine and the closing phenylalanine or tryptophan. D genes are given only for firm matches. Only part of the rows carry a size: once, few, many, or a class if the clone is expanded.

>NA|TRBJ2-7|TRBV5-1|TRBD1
TGCGCCAGCAGCTCCTCAAGAACCAACAGGGGCCACGAGCAGTACTTC
CASSSSRTNRGHEQYF
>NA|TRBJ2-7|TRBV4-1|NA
TGCGCCAGCAGCCAAGAGGAGGGGTACGAGCAGTACTTC
CASSQEEGYEQYF
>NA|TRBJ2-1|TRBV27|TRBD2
TGTGCCAGTGGTCTAGCGGGGGCCTACAATGAGCAGTTCTTC
CASGLAGAYNEQFF
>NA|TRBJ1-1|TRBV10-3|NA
TGTGCCATCAGGGCGAACACTGAAGCTTTCTTT
CAIRANTEAFF
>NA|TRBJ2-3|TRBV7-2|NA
TGTGCCAGCAGCATAGCGGTGTACACAGATACGCAGTATTTT
CASSIAVYTDTQYF
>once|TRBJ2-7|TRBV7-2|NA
TGTGCCAGCGGACACTACACTGGCGAGCAGTACTTC
CASGHYTGEQYF
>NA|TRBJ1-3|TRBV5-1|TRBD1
TGCGCCAGCAGCTCGACAGGGATCTCCGGAAACACCATATATTTT
CASSSTGISGNTIYF
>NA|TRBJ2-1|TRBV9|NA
TGTGCCAGCAGCGTAGTCGACAGGTCTTCCTACAATGAGCAGTTCTTC
CASSVVDRSSYNEQFF
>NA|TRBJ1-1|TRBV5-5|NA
TGTGCCAGCAGCTTAGACAGGTTCCCGGGCACTGAAGCTTTCTTT
CASSLDRFPGTEAFF
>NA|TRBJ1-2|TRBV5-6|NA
TGTGCCAGCAGCTTGGGGTCTAACTATGGCTACACCTTC
CASSLGSNYGYTF
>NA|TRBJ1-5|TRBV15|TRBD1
TGTGCCACCAGCCGGGACAGCAGCAATCAGCCCCAGCATTTT
CATSRDSSNQPQHF
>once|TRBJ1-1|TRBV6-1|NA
TGTGCCAGCAGGTCTCAGGGCATCTTCACTGAAGCTTTCTTT
CASRSQGIFTEAFF
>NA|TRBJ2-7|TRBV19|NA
TGTGCCAGTAGTAATGGGCGGACAACAAGCTACGAGCAGTACTTC
CASSNGRTTSYEQYF
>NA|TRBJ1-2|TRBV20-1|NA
TGCAGTGCTGGAGGGGCTGGTGGCTACACCTTC
CSAGGAGGYTF
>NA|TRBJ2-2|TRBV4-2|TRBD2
TGTGCCAGCAGCCCCGCCCCGGGAGGGCAGGACACCGGGGAGCTGTTTTTT
CASSPAPGGQDTGELFF
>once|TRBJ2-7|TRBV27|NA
TGTGCCAGCAAGATCGGGACGGCTCGCTCCTACGAGCAGTACTTC
CASKIGTARSYEQYF
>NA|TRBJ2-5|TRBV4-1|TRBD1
TGCGCCAGCAGCCAGGGCTGGACAGGGATAGGCCAAGAGACCCAGTACTTC
CASSQGWTGIGQETQYF
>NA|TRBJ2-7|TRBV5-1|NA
TGCGCCAGCAGCTCCTCAACAGGGAACTACGAGCAGTACTTC
CASSSSTGNYEQYF
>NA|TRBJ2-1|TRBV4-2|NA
TGTGCCAGCAGCCAAGTGCAGGGGTCTTACAATGAGCAGTTCTTC
CASSQVQGSYNEQFF
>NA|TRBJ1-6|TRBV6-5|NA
TGTGCCAGCAGCGGTGATTCACCCCTCCACTTT
CASSGDSPLHF
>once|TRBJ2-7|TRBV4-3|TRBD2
TGCGCCAGCAGCCAGTTGACTAGCGGGGTCACCCATTACGAGCAGTACTTC
CASSQLTSGVTHYEQYF
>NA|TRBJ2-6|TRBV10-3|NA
TGTGCCATCTCCGATGGGGGCGGTTTGTCTGGGGCCAACGTCCTGACTTTC
CAISDGGGLSGANVLTF
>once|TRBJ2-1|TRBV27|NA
TGTGCCAGCAGTTTAAGGACGGTCGGCGCCTACAATGAGCAGTTCTTC
CASSLRTVGAYNEQFF
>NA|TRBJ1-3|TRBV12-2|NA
TGTGCAAGTCGCCCTGGGACATCAGGAAACACCATATATTTT
CASRPGTSGNTIYF
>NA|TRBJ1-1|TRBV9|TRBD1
TGTGCCAGCAGCGTAGCGGGACAGGGGGCTACTGAAGCTTTCTTT
CASSVAGQGATEAFF
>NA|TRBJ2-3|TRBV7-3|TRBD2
TGTGCCAGCAGCGCGACTAGCGGGGCCACAGATACGCAGTATTTT
CASSATSGATDTQYF
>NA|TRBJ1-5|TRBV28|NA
TGTGCCAGCAGGCGGACAGTCCAGCCCCAGCATTTT
CASRRTVQPQHF
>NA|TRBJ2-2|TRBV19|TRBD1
TGTGCCAGTAGGAACAGGGGGGTGGACACCGGGGAGCTGTTTTTT
CASRNRGVDTGELFF
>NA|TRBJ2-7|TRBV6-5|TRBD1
TGTGCCAGCAGTTATGGACAGGGAGCGCAGTACTTC
CASSYGQGAQYF
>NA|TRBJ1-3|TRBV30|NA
TGTGCCTGGAGTGTACAGGGAAACACCATATATTTT
CAWSVQGNTIYF
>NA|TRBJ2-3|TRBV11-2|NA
TGTGCCAGCAGCACCATACACAGGGTTAATACGCAGTATTTT
CASSTIHRVNTQYF
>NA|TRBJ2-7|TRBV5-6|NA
TGTGCCAGCAGCTGGGACGGCAGCTCCTACGAGCAGTACTTC
CASSWDGSSYEQYF
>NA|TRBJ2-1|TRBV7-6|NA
TGTGCCAGCAGCTTAGTGCTGGGGGCGGGCAATGAGCAGTTCTTC
CASSLVLGAGNEQFF
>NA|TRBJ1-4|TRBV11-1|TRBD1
TGTGCCAGCAGCTCGGGACAGGCTAATGAAAAACTGTTTTTT
CASSSGQANEKLFF
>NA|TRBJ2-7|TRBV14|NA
TGTGCCAGCAGCCAGGTCTCGGGGAGCGAGCAGTACTTC
CASSQVSGSEQYF
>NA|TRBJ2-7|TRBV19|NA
TGTGCCAGTAGTATCGGGGCCTTCTACGAGCAGTACTTC
CASSIGAFYEQYF
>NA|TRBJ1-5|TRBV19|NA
TGTGCCAGTAGCCTCGCTACAGGGAATCAGCCCCAGCATTTT
CASSLATGNQPQHF
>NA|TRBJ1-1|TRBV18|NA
TGTGCCAGCTCTCCCCAGGGGTACACTGAAGCTTTCTTT
CASSPQGYTEAFF
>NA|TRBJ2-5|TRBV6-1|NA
TGTGCCAGCAGTGAAGGGTTCCCTGTTCAAGAGACCCAGTACTTC
CASSEGFPVQETQYF
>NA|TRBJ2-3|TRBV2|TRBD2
TGTGCCAGCATCAATCTGGCGGGGGGGCCGACAGATACGCAGTATTTT
CASINLAGGPTDTQYF
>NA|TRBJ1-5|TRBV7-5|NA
TGTGTCAGAAGCTTAGTTGGTATCCAGCGAGCCAGGCCCCAGCATTTT
CVRSLVGIQRARPQHF
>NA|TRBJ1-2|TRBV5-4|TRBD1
TGTGCCAGCAGCTCAGGGACAGTTTTCCACGGCTACACCTTC
CASSSGTVFHGYTF
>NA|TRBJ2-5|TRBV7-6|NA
TGTGCCAGCAGCTTAGAGGGCTGGACAGCGCAAGAGACCCAGTACTTC
CASSLEGWTAQETQYF
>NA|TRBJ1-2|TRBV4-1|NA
TGCGCCAGCAGCCAAGAAACCCAGGGAGCCCATACCTTC
CASSQETQGAHTF
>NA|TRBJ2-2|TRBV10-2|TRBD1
TGCGCCAGCTTGACAGGGGCCTACACCGGGGAGCTGTTTTTT
CASLTGAYTGELFF
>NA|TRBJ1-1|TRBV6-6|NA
TGTGCCAGCAGTTACTGGCAGGGGAACACTGAAGCTTTCTTT
CASSYWQGNTEAFF
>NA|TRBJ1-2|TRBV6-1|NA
TGTGCCAGCAGTCACGACTATGGCTACACCTTC
CASSHDYGYTF
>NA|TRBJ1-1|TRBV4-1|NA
TGCGCCAGCAGCCCGAATAGCTGGCTCATGAACACTGAAGCTTTCTTT
CASSPNSWLMNTEAFF
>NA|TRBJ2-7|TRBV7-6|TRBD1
TGTGCCAGCAGCGTAGGGACAGGCGGCCCCTACGAGCAGTACTTC
CASSVGTGGPYEQYF
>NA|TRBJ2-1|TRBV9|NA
TGTGCCAGCAAGCCTAGCAACTTCGTGGTGCATGAGCAGTTCTTC
CASKPSNFVVHEQFF
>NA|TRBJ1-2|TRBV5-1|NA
TGCGCCAGCAGCTTGGAGGGCAATGGATATGGCTACACCTTC
CASSLEGNGYGYTF
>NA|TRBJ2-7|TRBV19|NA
TGTGCCACCCGAAAGGCGGCAGGAAACGAGCAGTACTTC
CATRKAAGNEQYF
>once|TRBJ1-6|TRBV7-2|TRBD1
TGTGCCAGCAGCCGGGACAGGAGCTCCTATAATTCACCCCTCCACTTT
CASSRDRSSYNSPLHF
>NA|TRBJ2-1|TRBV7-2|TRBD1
TGTGCCAGCAGGCCGACAGGGGTGCACAATGAGCAGTTCTTC
CASRPTGVHNEQFF
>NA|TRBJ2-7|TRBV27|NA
TGTGCCAGCAGCCCCGAAGCGTTCCGCTCCTACGAGCAGTACTTC
CASSPEAFRSYEQYF
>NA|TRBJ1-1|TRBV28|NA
TGTGCCAGCAGTTTATTCCTTTCGGTCTATACTGAAGCTTTCTTT
CASSLFLSVYTEAFF
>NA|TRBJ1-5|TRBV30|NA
TGTGCCTGGAGGGGAGGTGGGGGGGGGAAGCCCCAGCATTTT
CAWRGGGGGKPQHF